This TCR beta chain comes out of a study of graft-versus-host responses after intestinal transplantation (dated by TCRdb to the early 2020s). Notes on the research overall: Recipients received multivisceral, liver-intestinal, or isolated intestinal transplants. Every recipient was given anti-thymocyte globulin induction, then maintenance tacrolimus and steroids for roughly three years. Graft-versus-host and host-versus-graft alloreactive T cell clones were tracked in the graft, circulation and bone marrow after intestinal transplantation using bulk TCR-beta CDR3 sequencing. Alloreactive clones were identified by sequencing pre-transplant mixed lymphocyte reaction products and comparing these products with unstimulated pre-transplant donor and recipient T cells. The cohort enrolled under 30 intestinal transplant recipients, one of whom was a retransplant, and a few patients without pretransplant specimens were excluded. A peak of at least 4% donor T cells among recipient peripheral blood mononuclear cells was the definition used for donor T cell macrochimerism. Instead of going to the commercial service, samples from a few later patients were sequenced in-house on an Illumina MiSeq and processed with MiXCR.

A word on this clone: Base qualities are missing; no much larger clone stands one base away.

The CDR1 and CDR2 encoded by the germline V gene are MNHNS and SASEGT. V lost 5 bases and J lost 5 bases; the stretch between them is 10 bases long. The CDR3 goes from the cysteine to the phenylalanine over 14 residues. Only the CDR3 region is kept as DNA, spanning 42 bases read in frame from base 1. Sample time point, as interpreted from the label and publication: cells obtained before transplantation from donor or recipient. Mixed lymphocyte reactions plated 200,000 CFSE-labeled pre-transplant responders with 200,000 irradiated violet-dye-labeled stimulators and were cultured for six to seven days. Proliferating CD3+CD4+CFSE-low and CD3+CD8+CFSE-low responder cells were FACS-sorted on a BD Influx sorter after the mixed lymphocyte reaction. Library preparation was by the immunoSEQ multiplex PCR assay. For most patients, genomic DNA was isolated with the Qiagen DNeasy Blood and Tissue Kit and shipped frozen to Adaptive Biotechnologies for TCR sequencing. Adaptive Biotechnologies carried out high-throughput TCR-beta CDR3 sequencing of genomic DNA for most patients. The paper's processing steps were these. TCR sequencing data for roughly 18 patients were retrieved from Adaptive's ImmunoSEQ software; a few other patients were processed with MiXCR and VDJtools. CD4 versus CD8 sorting errors were corrected by removing sequences found in both subsets at a frequency ratio below 5:1. CDR3 nucleotide sequences shared by donor and recipient were removed because the origin of these sequences could not be assigned. To count as alloreactive, a clone needed at least 2-fold expansion over unstimulated cells and a minimum CFSE-low frequency of 0.002% (template counts) or 0.001% (read counts). Clones were considered mappable if detected in sequenced pre-transplant spleen, lymph node, or MLR CFSE-low populations of the donor or recipient. The cumulative frequency of alloreactive clones was calculated as a percentage of all sequences, weighted by copy number. TCRdb obtained this table from immuneACCESS and retained in-frame rearrangements with V and J assigned. These tables miss some clones; where compared with another copy, unresolved V genes account for less than half of the shortfall, and the remainder is unexplained. For V, J and clone size, that table is used; D and trimming come from the DNA. The sample records under 8,000 clones, 30% to 40% of which are singletons. The ten largest clones add up to 3.6% of the sample.

Study-wide findings and limitations: In the allografts of patients with donor T cell macrochimerism, GvH to HvG T cell clonal ratios were high. GvH clones were found in recipient bone marrow, and some of the GvH clones appeared earlier in ileal mucosa or blood, which is consistent with an intestinal mucosal origin. The relatively low number and heterogeneity of intestinal transplant patients limited the conclusions. Early after transplant, peak levels of circulating GvH clones were found to be associated with declines in HvG clones.

Sequencing was performed on alloreactive CD8+ T cells from a mixed lymphocyte reaction culture, taken before transplantation. According to the study, the label for this sample's cell subset or site signals: CFSE-low proliferating T cells sorted from roughly six-day pre-transplant mixed lymphocyte reaction (GvH or HvG direction). This receptor chain uses TRBV6-1 and TRBJ1-6; TRBD1 is a weak D gene call, 5 bases matching. The sequence came from a human patient who was an organ donor for intestinal transplantation. Here is the DNA: TGTGCCAGCAGTACAGGCCTTAATAATTCACCCCTCCACTTT. Translated, it gives CASSTGLNNSPLHF.